A single TCR beta chain is shown here with its context. The sample belongs to a study of cytomegalovirus exposure and HLA in healthy donors. The protocol was immunoSEQ multiplex PCR, while the TCRdb copy is restricted to in-frame clones and leaves out a portion. Of roughly 130,000 clones listed, 85% to 90% are singletons. The V gene end was trimmed by 6 bases and the J gene end by 2 bases; junction bases not matched to a gene: 5. This CDR3 spans 14 amino acids. The germline gives CDR1 MNHEY, CDR2 SVGAGI. The clonotype was recovered from a man aged 25-45 years in good health and CMV-seronegative. The V call is TRBV6-5, the J call TRBJ2-3, with 7 bases aligning to TRBD2. The sequenced material came from PBMCs. The CDR3 DNA reads TGTGCCAGCAGCGCGACTAGCCCCACAGATACGCAGTATTTT. As protein: CASSATSPTDTQYF.